One and the same sample provided the 10 T cell receptor beta chains below, sequenced in a study of beta chain features in type 1 diabetes. Expressed TCRB transcripts were sequenced because the entire RNA isolate underwent reverse transcription. The data were produced by immunoSEQ multiplex PCR, yet TCRdb's version contains in-frame clones alone and is incomplete. Among 70,000 to 95,000 clones listed, 30% to 35% were seen once. The sequenced material came from stem cell memory CD4+ T cells from blood. Receptors originate from a woman aged 18 to 35 in good health.

J is TRBJ1-1 and V is TRBV19; D is ambiguous. Trimming stripped 9 bases from V and 5 bases from J, with 13 bases between. The CDR3 consists of 12 residues. Germline V gene data show CDR1 as LNHDA and CDR2 as SQIVND (reference sequence). CDR3 amino acids: CASEHGRTEAFF. For the CDR3, the DNA is TGTGCCAGCGAACATGGGAGAACTGAAGCTTTCTTT.

The gene calls are TRBV18 and TRBJ2-7, with 8 positions matching TRBD1. In germline, CDR1 is KGHSH, CDR2 LQKENI. There are 15 residues in the CDR3. The V segment lost 6 bases and the J segment 5 bases; nucleotides outside the gene matches: 12. The CDR3, as DNA: TGTGCCAGCTCCCCTCGGACAGGGTATGCCCACGAGCAGTACTTC. The encoded protein is CASSPRTGYAHEQYF.

The V call is TRBV13, the J call TRBJ1-2; TRBD1 aligns across 7 bases. The trim removed 5 bases at V and 3 bases at J, leaving 3 bases unmatched. The CDR3 runs to 13 residues. The germline CDR1 and CDR2 sequences are PRHDT and FYEKMQ (reference sequence). The CDR3 DNA reads as TGTGCCAGCAGCCCGACAGGGCACTATGGCTACACCTTC. Translating it yields CASSPTGHYGYTF. Drawing the rest from reference TRBV13 and TRBJ1-2, the complete variable domain is AAGVIQSPRHLIKEKRETATLKCYPIPRHDTVYWYQQGPGQDPQFLISFYEKMQSDKGSIPDRFSAQQFSDYHSELNMSSLELGDSALYFCASSPTGHYGYTFGSGTRLTVV.

The chain uses TRBV6-5 and TRBJ2-3, with a tentative D call TRBD2 (6 bases). This CDR3 region has 16 residues. The V gene lost 3 bases and the J gene lost 1 base, with 14 bases spanning the gap. Germline V gene sequence: CDR1 MNHEY, CDR2 SVGAGI. This CDR3 reads CASSYSGVGGTDTQYF. For the CDR3, the DNA is TGTGCCAGCAGTTATTCGGGAGTCGGGGGCACAGATACGCAGTATTTT.

The V call is TRBV11-1, the J call TRBJ2-3; 9 nucleotides align to TRBD2. CDR1 and CDR2 from the germline V gene are SGHAT and FQDESV (reference sequence). The CDR3 extends over 16 amino acids. V trimming: 1 base; J trimming: 2 bases; junction bases outside the gene matches: 4. The CDR3 coding sequence is TGTGCCAGCAGCTTAGAGATAGCGGGGGCCACAGATACGCAGTATTTT. Translation gives CASSLEIAGATDTQYF.

This clone was counted only a few times. V and J are TRBV10-3 and TRBJ2-7; unclear D gene. Germline V gives CDR1 ENHRY, CDR2 SYGVKD. V lost 4 bases and J 0 bases, leaving 16 bases between the germline ends. The CDR3 contains 16 residues. CDR3 residues: CAISGGRAMSSYEQYF. The CDR3 DNA follows: TGTGCCATCAGTGGAGGTCGAGCCATGAGCTCCTACGAGCAGTACTTC.

This sequence joins TRBV30 and TRBJ2-2; D might be TRBD1 (5 bases). Between the trimmed V and J ends, which lost 3 bases and 6 bases, there was a span of 11 bases. Looked up from germline, CDR1 is GTSNPN and CDR2 is SVGIG (reference sequence). This CDR3 has 13 residues. The CDR3 bases are TGTGCCTGGAGGATCCAGGGTCCCGGGGAGCTGTTTTTT. As protein: CAWRIQGPGELFF.

The V gene is TRBV12-5, the J gene TRBJ2-3; a possible D gene is TRBD1 (6 bases). Trimming removed 4 bases from V and 4 bases from J, with 9 bases in between. Germline assignment: CDR1 LGHNT and CDR2 FRNRAP. This CDR3 has 13 amino acids. This chain's CDR3 is CASGSTGSDTQYF. Written as DNA, the CDR3 is TGTGCTAGTGGTTCCACAGGGTCAGATACGCAGTATTTT.

The table lists this clone with a count of one. This chain uses TRBV6-5 with TRBJ2-5; a weak D match, TRBD2 (5 bases). Germline assignment: CDR1 MNHEY and CDR2 SVGAGI. CDR3 length equals 14 residues. With 6 bases removed from V and 2 bases from J, the gap between germline ends came to 13 bases. The CDR3 protein is CASSQGLLQETQYF. As DNA, the CDR3 is TGTGCCAGCAGCCAAGGACTGTTACAAGAGACCCAGTACTTC.

The rearrangement uses TRBV7-2 and TRBJ1-1, with D unclear. Germline CDR1 is SGHTA and CDR2 is FQGNSA. Trimming took 3 bases from V and 1 from J, leaving 6 bases between them. This CDR3 spans 13 amino acids. This CDR3 is CASSFSSNTEAFF. CDR3 in DNA: TGTGCCAGCAGCTTTTCATCGAACACTGAAGCTTTCTTT.